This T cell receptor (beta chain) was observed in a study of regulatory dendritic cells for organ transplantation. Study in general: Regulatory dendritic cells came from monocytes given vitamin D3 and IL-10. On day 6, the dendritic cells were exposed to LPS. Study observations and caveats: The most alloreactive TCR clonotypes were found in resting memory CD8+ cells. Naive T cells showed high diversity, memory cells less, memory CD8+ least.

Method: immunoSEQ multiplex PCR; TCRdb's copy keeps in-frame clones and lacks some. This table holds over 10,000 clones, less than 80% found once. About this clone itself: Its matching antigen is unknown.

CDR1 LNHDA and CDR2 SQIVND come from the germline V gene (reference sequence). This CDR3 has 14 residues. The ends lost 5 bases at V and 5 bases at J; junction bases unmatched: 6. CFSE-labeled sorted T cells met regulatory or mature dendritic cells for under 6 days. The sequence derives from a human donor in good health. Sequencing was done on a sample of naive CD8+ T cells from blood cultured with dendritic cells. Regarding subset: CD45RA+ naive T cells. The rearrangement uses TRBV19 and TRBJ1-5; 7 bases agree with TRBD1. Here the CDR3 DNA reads TGTGCCAGTAGTCAGACAGGGTTGGATCAGCCCCAGCATTTT. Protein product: CASSQTGLDQPQHF.